This TCR beta chain was captured by sequencing in a study of T cells in Graves' hyperthyroidism and ophthalmopathy. Trimming shortened V by 5 bases and J by 3 bases, and 16 bases separated the two germline ends. There are 15 residues in the CDR3. Germline loops: CDR1 SGHAT, CDR2 FQDESV (reference sequence). Researchers took RNA transcripts and amplified the TCR beta CDR3 regions from them. During a first-round RT-PCR of the TCR CDR3, the HTBI primer set was used. MiXCR was run by TCRdb on the multiplex PCR reads, yielding one entry per CDR3 protein. The sample shows approximately 630,000 distinct CDR3 sequences, roughly 16% of them seen only once.

The receptor comes from a woman younger than 45 with Graves' hyperthyroidism. The chain employs TRBV11-1 and TRBJ1-1; tentative D call: TRBD1 (6 bases). Sequenced sample: blood. The CDR3 DNA follows: TGTGCCAGCAGCCCACGCAGGACAGCCCACACTGAAGCTTTCTTT. This codes for CASSPRRTAHTEAFF.